The 2 T cell receptor beta chains below come from one sample, sequenced in a study of blood T cell repertoires in COVID-19. Sequenced by immunoSEQ multiplex PCR; TCRdb stores in-frame clones only, minus some. The table includes about 430,000 clones, roughly nine tenths detected once. Sample: PBMCs or T cells enriched from blood (not recorded which). The receptors come from a young man who had recovered from COVID-19.

The chain carries TRBV5-1 and TRBJ2-5; D perhaps matches TRBD2 (7 bases). The germline V and J ends were trimmed by 0 bases and 1 base, with 25 bases remaining between them. The CDR3 length is 20 residues. CDR1 is SGHRS, CDR2 YFSETQ, per germline. Here the CDR3 DNA reads TGCGCCAGCAGCTTGGCCAGGAAGGGGGGGACCGGGACTCCCCAAGAGACCCAGTACTTC. It specifies CASSLARKGGTGTPQETQYF. Full variable domain (rest looked up from reference TRBV5-1 and TRBJ2-5): KAGVTQTPRYLIKTRGQQVTLSCSPISGHRSVSWYQQTPGQGLQFLFEYFSETQRNKGNFPGRFSGRQFSNSRSEMNVSTLELGDSALYLCASSLARKGGTGTPQETQYFGPGTRLLVL.

In this sample, this clone turned up a few times. The chain has TRBV4-1 and TRBJ2-1, with TRBD2 matching 11 bases. Looked up from germline, CDR1 is MGHRA and CDR2 is YSYEKL. V trimming: 2 bases; J trimming: 6 bases; junction bases outside the gene matches: 3. The CDR3 spans 15 residues. This CDR3 is CASSQPGLAANEQFF. The CDR3 DNA reads as TGCGCCAGCAGCCAACCGGGACTAGCGGCCAATGAGCAGTTCTTC.